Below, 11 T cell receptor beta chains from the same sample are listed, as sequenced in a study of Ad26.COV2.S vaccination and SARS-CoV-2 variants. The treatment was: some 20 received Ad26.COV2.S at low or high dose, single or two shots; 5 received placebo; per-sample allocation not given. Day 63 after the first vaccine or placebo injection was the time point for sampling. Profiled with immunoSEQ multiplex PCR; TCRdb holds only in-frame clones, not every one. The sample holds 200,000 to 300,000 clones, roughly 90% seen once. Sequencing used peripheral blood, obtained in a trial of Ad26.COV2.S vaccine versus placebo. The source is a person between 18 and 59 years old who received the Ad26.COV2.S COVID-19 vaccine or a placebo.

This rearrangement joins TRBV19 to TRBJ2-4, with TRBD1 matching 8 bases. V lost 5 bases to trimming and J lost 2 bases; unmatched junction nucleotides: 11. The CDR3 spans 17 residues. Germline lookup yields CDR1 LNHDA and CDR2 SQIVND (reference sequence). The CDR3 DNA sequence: TGTGCCAGTAGTCCAGGACAGGGAAGTAGTTCCAAAAACATTCAGTACTTC. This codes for CASSPGQGSSSKNIQYF.

Here the CDR3 DNA reads TGTGCCAGCAGTTACGACGGGACCCGGACTTACAATGAGCAGTTCTTC. Translated, it gives CASSYDGTRTYNEQFF. This chain links TRBV6-6 with TRBJ2-1, with D perhaps assigned TRBD1 or TRBD2 (5 bases each). This CDR3 contains 16 residues. Germline-derived CDR1 and CDR2 are MNHNY and SVGAGI (reference sequence). With 2 bases removed from V and 4 bases from J, the gap between germline ends came to 15 bases.

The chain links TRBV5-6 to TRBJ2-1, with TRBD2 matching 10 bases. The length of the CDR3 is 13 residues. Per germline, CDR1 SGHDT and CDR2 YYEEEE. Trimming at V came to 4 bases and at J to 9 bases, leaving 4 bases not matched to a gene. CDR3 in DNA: TGTGCCAGCAGCCAGGGACTAGCGCGTGAGCAGTTCTTC. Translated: CASSQGLAREQFF.

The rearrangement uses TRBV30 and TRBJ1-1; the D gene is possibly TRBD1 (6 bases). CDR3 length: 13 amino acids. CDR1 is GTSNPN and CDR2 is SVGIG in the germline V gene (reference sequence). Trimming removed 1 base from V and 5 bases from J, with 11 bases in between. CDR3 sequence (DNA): TGTGCCTGGAGTGCCCGGACAGAGACTGAAGCTTTCTTT. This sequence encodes CAWSARTETEAFF. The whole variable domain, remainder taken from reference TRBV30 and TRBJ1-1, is SQTIHQWPATLVQPVGSPLSLECTVEGTSNPNLYWYRQAAGRGLQLLFYSVGIGQISSEVPQNLSASRPQDRQFILSSKKLLLSDSGFYLCAWSARTETEAFFGQGTRLTVV.

CDR3 sequence (DNA): TGTGCCAGCAGCGTATTGACAGGCACAAGCTCCTACAATGAGCAGTTCTTC. This encodes CASSVLTGTSSYNEQFF. The rearrangement uses TRBV9 and TRBJ2-1, with D possibly being TRBD1 (6 bases). The V end lost 1 base, the J end lost 0 bases, and 14 bases lay between the germline ends. There are 17 residues in the CDR3. Germline values: CDR1 SGDLS, CDR2 YYNGEE.

In DNA form, the CDR3 reads TGTGCCAGCAGCGAGGGGGACAGGCCCACCACTTTTACCTACGAGCAGTACTTC. Encoded protein: CASSEGDRPTTFTYEQYF. The genes are TRBV9 and TRBJ2-7; TRBD1 matches 8 bases. Germline CDR1 reads SGDLS; CDR2 reads YYNGEE. The CDR3 runs to 18 residues. Unmatched junction bases numbered 16, after V lost 3 bases and J lost 2 bases.

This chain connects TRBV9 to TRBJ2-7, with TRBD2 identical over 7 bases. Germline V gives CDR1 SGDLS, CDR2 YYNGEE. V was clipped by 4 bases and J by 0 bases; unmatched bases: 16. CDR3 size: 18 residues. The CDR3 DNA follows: TGTGCCAGCAGCCCCGGTGCGGGGGACTACTGGGCCTCCTACGAGCAGTACTTC. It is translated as CASSPGAGDYWASYEQYF. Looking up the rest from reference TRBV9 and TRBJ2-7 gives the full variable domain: DSGVTQTPKHLITATGQRVTLRCSPRSGDLSVYWYQQSLDQGLQFLIQYYNGEERAKGNILERFSAQQFPDLHSELNLSSLELGDSALYFCASSPGAGDYWASYEQYFGPGTRLTVT.

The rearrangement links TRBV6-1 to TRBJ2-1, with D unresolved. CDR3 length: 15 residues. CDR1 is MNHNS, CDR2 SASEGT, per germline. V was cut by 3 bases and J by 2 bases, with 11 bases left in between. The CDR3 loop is CASSDVPSAYNEQFF. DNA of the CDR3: TGTGCCAGCAGTGATGTACCCTCTGCCTACAATGAGCAGTTCTTC.

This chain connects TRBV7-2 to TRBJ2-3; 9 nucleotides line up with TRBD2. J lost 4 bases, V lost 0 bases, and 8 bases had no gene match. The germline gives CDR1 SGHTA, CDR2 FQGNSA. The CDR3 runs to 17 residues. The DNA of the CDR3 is TGTGCCAGCAGCTTAGCGGCGTCTAGCGGGATGGCAGATACGCAGTATTTT. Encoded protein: CASSLAASSGMADTQYF.

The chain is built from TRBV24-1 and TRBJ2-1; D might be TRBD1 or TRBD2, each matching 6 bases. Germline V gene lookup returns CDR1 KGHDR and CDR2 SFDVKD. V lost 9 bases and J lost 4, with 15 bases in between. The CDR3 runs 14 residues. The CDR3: CATGGRDGYNEQFF. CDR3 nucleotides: TGTGCCACCGGGGGGCGCGATGGATACAATGAGCAGTTCTTC.

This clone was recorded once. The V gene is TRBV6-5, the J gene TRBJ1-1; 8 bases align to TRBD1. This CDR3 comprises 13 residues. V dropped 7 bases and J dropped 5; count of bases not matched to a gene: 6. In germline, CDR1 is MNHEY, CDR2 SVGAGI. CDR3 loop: CASTPGGGTEAFF. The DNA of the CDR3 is TGTGCCAGCACCCCAGGGGGCGGTACTGAAGCTTTCTTT.